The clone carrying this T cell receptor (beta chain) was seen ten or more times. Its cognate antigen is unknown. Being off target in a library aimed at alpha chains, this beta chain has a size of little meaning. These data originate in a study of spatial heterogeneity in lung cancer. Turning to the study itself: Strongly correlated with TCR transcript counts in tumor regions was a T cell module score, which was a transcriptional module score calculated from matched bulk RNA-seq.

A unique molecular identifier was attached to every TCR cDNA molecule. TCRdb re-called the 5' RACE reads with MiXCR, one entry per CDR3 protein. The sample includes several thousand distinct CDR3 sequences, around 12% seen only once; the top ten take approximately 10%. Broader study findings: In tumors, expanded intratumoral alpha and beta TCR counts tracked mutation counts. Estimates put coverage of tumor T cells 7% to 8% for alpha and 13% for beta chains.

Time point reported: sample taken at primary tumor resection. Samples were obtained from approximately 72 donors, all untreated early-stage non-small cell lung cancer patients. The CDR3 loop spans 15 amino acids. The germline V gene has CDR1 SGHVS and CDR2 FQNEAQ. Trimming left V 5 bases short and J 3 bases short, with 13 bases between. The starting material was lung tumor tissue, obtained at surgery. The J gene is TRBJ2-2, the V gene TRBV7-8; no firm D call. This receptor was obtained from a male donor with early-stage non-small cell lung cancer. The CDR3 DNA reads TGTGCCAGCAGCCCACTCTTAGGACACACCGGGGAGCTGTTTTTT. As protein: CASSPLLGHTGELFF.